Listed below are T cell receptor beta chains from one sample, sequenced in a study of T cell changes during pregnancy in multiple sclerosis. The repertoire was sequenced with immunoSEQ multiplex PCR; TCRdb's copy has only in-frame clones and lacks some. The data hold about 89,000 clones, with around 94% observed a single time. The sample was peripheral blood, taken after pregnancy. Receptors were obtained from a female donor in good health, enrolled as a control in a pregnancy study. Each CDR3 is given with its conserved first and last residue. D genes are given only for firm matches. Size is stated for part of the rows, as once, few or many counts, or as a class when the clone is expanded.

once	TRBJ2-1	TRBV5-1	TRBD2	TGCGCCAGCAGCCCCTCGGCGGGGGAGCTTTACAATGAGCAGTTCTTC	CASSPSAGELYNEQFF
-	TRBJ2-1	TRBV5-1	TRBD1	TGCGCCAGCAGCTTGGGGCCGGGACAGGGGGCGAATGAGCAGTTCTTC	CASSLGPGQGANEQFF
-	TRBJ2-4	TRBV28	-	TGTGCCAGCAATCCTGGCCTAGCCAAAAACATTCAGTACTTC	CASNPGLAKNIQYF
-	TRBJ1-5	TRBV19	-	TGTGCCAGTAGTATAGATCTGGAGGTACAGCCCCAGCATTTT	CASSIDLEVQPQHF
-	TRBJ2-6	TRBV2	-	TGTGCCAGCAGTGGTAACTCTGGGGCCAACGTCCTGACTTTC	CASSGNSGANVLTF
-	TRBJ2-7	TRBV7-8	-	TGTGCCAGCAGCCTATATACAGGGTCTTCCTACGAGCAGTACTTC	CASSLYTGSSYEQYF
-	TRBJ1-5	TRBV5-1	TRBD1	TGCGCCAGCAGCCCCGGGACAGATAGCCATAGCAATCAGCCCCAGCATTTT	CASSPGTDSHSNQPQHF
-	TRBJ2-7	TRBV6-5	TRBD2	TGTGCCAGCAGTTCCCGACCCGGGACTAGGGTTTCCGAGCAGTACTTC	CASSSRPGTRVSEQYF
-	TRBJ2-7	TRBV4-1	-	TGCGCCAGCAGCTTAACCGGGAACGCCTACGAGCAGTACTTC	CASSLTGNAYEQYF
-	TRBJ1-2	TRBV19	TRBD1	TGTGCCAGTAGTGCCACAGGGGCCTATGGCTACACCTTC	CASSATGAYGYTF
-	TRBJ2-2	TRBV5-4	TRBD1	TGTGCCAGCTGGGACAGGGTCGGAAACCCGAACACCGGGGAGCTGTTTTTT	CASWDRVGNPNTGELFF
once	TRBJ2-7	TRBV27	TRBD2	TGTGCCAGCAGTTTGGCGTTGACGGGAGGGTACGAGCAGTACTTC	CASSLALTGGYEQYF
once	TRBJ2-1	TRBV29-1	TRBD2	TGCAGCGCTCTGGGAGGGAGCTCCTACAATGAGCAGTTCTTC	CSALGGSSYNEQFF
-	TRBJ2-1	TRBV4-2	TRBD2	TGTGCCAGCAGCCAAGAAGGACTAGCGGACTACAATGAGCAGTTCTTC	CASSQEGLADYNEQFF
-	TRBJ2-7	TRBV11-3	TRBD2	TGTGCCAGGACTAGCGGCTCCTACGAGCAGTACTTC	CARTSGSYEQYF
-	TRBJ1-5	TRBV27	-	TGTGCCAGCAGTTTTCAAGGGGTCCATAGCAATCAGCCCCAGCATTTT	CASSFQGVHSNQPQHF
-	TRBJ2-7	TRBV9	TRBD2	TGTGCCAGCAGCCCCAGGGGACTAGCGGGCGCCTACGAGCAGTACTTC	CASSPRGLAGAYEQYF
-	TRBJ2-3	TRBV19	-	TGTGCCAGTAGTAATTTACCCCGGGGAGATACGCAGTATTTT	CASSNLPRGDTQYF
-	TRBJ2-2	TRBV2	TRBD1	TGTGCCAGCAGCGAAGGGACAGGGGCCCCCCCCTCTACCGGGGAGCTGTTTTTT	CASSEGTGAPPSTGELFF
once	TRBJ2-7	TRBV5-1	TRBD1	TGCGCCAGCAGTTCATTCGGACAGGTGGGCGAGCAGTACTTC	CASSSFGQVGEQYF
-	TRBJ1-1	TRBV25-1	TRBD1	TGTGCCAGCAGTGGCCTGACAGGGAAGGACGGTGAAGCTTTCTTT	CASSGLTGKDGEAFF
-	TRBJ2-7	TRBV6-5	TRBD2	TGTGCCAGCAGAACCGGGGGGAACTACGAGCAGTACTTC	CASRTGGNYEQYF
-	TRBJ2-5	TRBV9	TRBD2	TGTGCCAGCAGCCCCCTAGCGGGAGAAGAGACCCAGTACTTC	CASSPLAGEETQYF
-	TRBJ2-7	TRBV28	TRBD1	TGTGCCAGCAGTTTGGGCCCCGGGACAGGGGTACGCGAGCAGTACTTC	CASSLGPGTGVREQYF
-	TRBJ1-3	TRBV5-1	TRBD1	TGCGCCAGCAGCTTGGCGGGGACAGGGCTGGCTGGAAACACCATATATTTT	CASSLAGTGLAGNTIYF
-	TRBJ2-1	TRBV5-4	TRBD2	TGTGCCAGCAGCTTGGCCGGGCGGGAGGGATACGAGCAGTTCTTC	CASSLAGREGYEQFF
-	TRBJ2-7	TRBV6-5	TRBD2	TGTGCCAGCAGTTACCGCGGGACTAGCGCGTACGAGCAGTACTTC	CASSYRGTSAYEQYF
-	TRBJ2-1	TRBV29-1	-	TGCAGCGTTGAAGGAGGGAAGGCCTACAATGAGCAGTTCTTC	CSVEGGKAYNEQFF
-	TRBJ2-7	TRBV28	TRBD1	TGTGCCAGCAGTTTCCCCGTGACAGGGGAGCAGTACTTC	CASSFPVTGEQYF
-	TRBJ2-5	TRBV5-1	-	TGCGCCAGCCGGGGAAGGGTACGGGAGACCCAGTACTTC	CASRGRVRETQYF